This TCR beta chain was identified in a study of cytomegalovirus exposure and HLA in healthy donors. There are 12 residues in the CDR3. Trimming removed 2 bases from V and 9 bases from J, with 14 bases in between. CDR1 and CDR2 from the germline V gene are GTSNPN and SVGIG (reference sequence). Use of 60 Vbeta and 13 Jbeta primers characterized the PCR. Sequencing was performed with immunoSEQ multiplex PCR; in TCRdb, only in-frame clones are kept and a portion is missing. This sample has 100,000 to 150,000 clones, with over 70% found just once. While unrecorded immune exposures were likely, the donors were nominally healthy when sampled.

This clonotype was obtained from a woman younger than 35 in good health and CMV-seronegative. The rearrangement joins TRBV30 to TRBJ2-7; D may be TRBD1 (6 bases). Sequencing input: PBMCs. CDR3 nucleotide sequence: TGTGCCTGGAGTTTTACAGGGAGTGGGCAGTACTTC. This codes for CAWSFTGSGQYF.